This T cell receptor (beta chain) comes out of a study of identical twins. This CDR3 contains 15 residues. CDR1 LNHDA and CDR2 SQIVND come from the germline V gene (reference sequence). Trimming removed 7 bases from V and 6 bases from J, with 18 bases in between. With template switching, a universal primer site was added, and the cDNA carried unique molecular identifiers. TCRdb re-analysed the 5' RACE reads in MiXCR, keeping a single row per CDR3 protein. The sample lists 200,000 or so distinct CDR3 sequences; about 7.5% were seen once. This sample was also put to use in a study of yellow fever vaccine responses in identical twins.

The chain links TRBV19 to TRBJ2-2, with D perhaps matching TRBD1 (5 bases). The sequence came from a woman aged 18-35 years in good health. Sequenced: memory (CD45RO+) T cells sorted from blood. CDR3: CASKLDRGYPGELFF. The CDR3, as DNA: TGTGCCAGTAAACTGGATAGGGGATATCCCGGGGAGCTGTTTTTT.